Sequencing of this T cell receptor (beta chain) was carried out in a study of blood T cell repertoires in COVID-19. V was shortened by 4 bases and J by 6 bases, with 13 bases between the two germline ends. The germline gives CDR1 MNHEY, CDR2 SVGAGI. This CDR3 comprises 14 residues. TCRdb's copy holds only in-frame clones and misses some; the assay was immunoSEQ multiplex PCR. The table has 350,000 to 450,000 clones, 70% to 90% seen once. Material: peripheral blood. V usage is TRBV6-5 and J usage is TRBJ1-5; D remains unclear. This clonotype originated in a woman aged 60-75 years with COVID-19, enrolled during active disease. Here the CDR3 reads CASSSGLLGQPQHF. The DNA of the CDR3 is TGTGCCAGCAGTTCAGGACTTTTAGGTCAGCCCCAGCATTTT.